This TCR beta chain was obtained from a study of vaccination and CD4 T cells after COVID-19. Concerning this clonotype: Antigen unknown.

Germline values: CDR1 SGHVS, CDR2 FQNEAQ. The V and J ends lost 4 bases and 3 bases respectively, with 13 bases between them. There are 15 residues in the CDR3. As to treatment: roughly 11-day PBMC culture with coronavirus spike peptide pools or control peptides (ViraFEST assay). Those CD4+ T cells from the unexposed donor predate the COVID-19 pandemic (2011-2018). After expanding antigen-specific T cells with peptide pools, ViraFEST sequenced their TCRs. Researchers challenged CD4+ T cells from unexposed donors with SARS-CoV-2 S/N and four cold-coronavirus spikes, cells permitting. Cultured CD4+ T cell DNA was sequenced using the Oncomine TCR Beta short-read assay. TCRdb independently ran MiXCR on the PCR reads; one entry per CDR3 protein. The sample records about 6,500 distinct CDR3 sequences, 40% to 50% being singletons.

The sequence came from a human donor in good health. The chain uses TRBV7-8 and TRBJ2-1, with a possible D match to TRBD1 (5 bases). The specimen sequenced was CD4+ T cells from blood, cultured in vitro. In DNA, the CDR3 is TGTGCCAGCAGCTGGTCGCGGACACTCTACAATGAGCAGTTCTTC. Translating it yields CASSWSRTLYNEQFF.